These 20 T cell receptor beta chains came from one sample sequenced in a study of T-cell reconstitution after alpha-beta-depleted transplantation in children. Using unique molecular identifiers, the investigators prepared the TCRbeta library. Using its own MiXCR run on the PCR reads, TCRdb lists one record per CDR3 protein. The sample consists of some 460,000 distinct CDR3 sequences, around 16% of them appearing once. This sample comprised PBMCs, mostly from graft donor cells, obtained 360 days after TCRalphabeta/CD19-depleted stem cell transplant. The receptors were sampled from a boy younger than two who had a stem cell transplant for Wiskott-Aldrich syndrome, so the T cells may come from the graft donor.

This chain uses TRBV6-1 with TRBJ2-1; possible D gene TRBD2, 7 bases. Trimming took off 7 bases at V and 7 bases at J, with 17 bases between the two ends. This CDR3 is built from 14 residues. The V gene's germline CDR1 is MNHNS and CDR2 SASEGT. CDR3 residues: CASTEGGLRNEQFF. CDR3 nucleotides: TGTGCCAGCACCGAGGGGGGGCTTAGGAATGAGCAGTTCTTC.

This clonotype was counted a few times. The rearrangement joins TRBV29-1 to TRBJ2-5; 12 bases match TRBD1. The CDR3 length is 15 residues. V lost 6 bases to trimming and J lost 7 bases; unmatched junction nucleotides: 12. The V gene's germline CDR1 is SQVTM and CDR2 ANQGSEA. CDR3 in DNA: TGCAGCGTGGGACAGGGGGCCCCCTCCACAGGGACCCAGTACTTC. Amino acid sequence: CSVGQGAPSTGTQYF.

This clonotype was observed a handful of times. The CDR3 DNA reads TGTGCCAGCAGCTATTTGTCTAATGAGCAGTTCTTC. This codes for CASSYLSNEQFF. This chain joins TRBV7-9 and TRBJ2-1; D remains unclear. The CDR3 runs to 12 residues. Germline-derived CDR1 and CDR2 are SEHNR and FQNEAQ (reference sequence). V shed 4 bases and J shed 7 bases, with 8 bases lying between them.

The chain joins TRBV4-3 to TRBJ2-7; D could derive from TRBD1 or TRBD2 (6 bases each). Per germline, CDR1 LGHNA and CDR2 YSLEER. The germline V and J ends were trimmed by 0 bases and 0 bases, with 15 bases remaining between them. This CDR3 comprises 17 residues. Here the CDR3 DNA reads TGCGCCAGCAGCCAAGACCCCAGAGGGGGGATCTCCTACGAGCAGTACTTC. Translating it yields CASSQDPRGGISYEQYF.

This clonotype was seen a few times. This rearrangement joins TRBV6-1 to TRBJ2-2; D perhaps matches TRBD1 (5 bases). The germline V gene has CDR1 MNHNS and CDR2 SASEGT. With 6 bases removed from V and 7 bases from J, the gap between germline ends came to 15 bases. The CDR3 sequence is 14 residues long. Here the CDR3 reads CASSPQGFYGELFF. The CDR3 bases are TGTGCCAGCAGCCCCCAGGGATTCTACGGGGAGCTGTTTTTT.

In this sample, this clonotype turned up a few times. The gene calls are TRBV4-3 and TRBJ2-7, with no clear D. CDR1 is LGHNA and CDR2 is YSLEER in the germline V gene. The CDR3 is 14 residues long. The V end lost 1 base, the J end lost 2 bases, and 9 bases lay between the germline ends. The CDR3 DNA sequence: TGCGCCAGCAGCCAAGCCCGCCAGGCCTACGAGCAGTACTTC. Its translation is CASSQARQAYEQYF.

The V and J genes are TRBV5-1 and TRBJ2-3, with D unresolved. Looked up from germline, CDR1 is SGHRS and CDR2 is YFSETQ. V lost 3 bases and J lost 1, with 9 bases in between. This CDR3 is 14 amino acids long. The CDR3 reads CASSWVRGTDTQYF. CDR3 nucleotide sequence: TGCGCCAGCAGCTGGGTAAGAGGCACAGATACGCAGTATTTT.

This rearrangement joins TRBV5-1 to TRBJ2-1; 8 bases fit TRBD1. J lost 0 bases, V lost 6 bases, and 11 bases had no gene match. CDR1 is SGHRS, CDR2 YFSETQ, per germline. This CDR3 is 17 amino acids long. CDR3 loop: CASKGEGQVSSYNEQFF. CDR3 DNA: TGCGCCAGCAAGGGTGAGGGACAGGTCAGCTCCTACAATGAGCAGTTCTTC.

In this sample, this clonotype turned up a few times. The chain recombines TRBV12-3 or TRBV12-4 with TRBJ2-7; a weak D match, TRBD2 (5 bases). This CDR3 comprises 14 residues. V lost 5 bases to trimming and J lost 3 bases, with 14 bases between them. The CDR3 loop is CASSLFLRGYEQYF. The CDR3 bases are TGTGCCAGCAGTCTCTTTCTCCGGGGCTACGAGCAGTACTTC.

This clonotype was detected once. The CDR3 sequence: CASSQRAPQGAKFF. The CDR3 nucleotides read TGCGCCAGCAGCCAACGGGCCCCACAGGGGGCGAAGTTCTTC. This chain connects TRBV4-3 to TRBJ2-1, with 9 bases identical to TRBD1. J gave up 14 bases and V 2 bases, and 10 bases lay outside the gene matches. The CDR3 has 14 amino acids. Germline V gene data show CDR1 as LGHNA and CDR2 as YSLEER.

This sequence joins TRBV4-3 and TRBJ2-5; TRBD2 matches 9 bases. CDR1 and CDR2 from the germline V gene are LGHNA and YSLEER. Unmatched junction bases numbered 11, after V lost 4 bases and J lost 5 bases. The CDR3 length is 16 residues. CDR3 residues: CASSPGYSGRRETQYF. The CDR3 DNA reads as TGCGCCAGCAGCCCGGGATATAGCGGGAGAAGGGAGACCCAGTACTTC.

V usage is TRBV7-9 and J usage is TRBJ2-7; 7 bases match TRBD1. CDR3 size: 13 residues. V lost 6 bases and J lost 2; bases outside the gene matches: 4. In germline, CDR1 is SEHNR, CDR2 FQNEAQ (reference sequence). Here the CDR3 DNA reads TGTGCCAGCAGTGGGACAGCGACCTACGAGCAGTACTTC. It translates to CASSGTATYEQYF.

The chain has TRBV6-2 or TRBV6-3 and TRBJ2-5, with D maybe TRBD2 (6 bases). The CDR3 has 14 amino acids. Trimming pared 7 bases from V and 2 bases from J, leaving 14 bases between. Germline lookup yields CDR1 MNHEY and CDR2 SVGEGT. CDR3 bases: TGTGCCAGCAAGGACCCAGGGAGGCAAGAGACCCAGTACTTC. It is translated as CASKDPGRQETQYF.

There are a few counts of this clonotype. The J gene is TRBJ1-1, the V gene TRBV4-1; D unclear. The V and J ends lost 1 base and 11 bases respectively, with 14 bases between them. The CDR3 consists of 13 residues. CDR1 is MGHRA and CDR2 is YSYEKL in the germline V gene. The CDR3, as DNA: TGCGCCAGCAGCCAAGTACCAGAGGTGAGGGCTTTCTTT. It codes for CASSQVPEVRAFF.

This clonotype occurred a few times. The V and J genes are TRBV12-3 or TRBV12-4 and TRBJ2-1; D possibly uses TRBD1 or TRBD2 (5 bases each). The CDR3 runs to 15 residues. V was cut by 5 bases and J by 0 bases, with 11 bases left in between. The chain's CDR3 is CASSRDLSSYNEQFF. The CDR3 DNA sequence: TGTGCCAGCAGTCGGGACCTAAGCTCCTACAATGAGCAGTTCTTC.

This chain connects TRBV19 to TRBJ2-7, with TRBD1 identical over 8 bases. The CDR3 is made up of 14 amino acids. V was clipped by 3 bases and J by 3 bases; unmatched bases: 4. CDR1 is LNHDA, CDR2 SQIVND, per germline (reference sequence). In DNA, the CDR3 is TGTGCCAGTAGTATCCGGGACAGGATCTACGAGCAGTACTTC. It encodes CASSIRDRIYEQYF.

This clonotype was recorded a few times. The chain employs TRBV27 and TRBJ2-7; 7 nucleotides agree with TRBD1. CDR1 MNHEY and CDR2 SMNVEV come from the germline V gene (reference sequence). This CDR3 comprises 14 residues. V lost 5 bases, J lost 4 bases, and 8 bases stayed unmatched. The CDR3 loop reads CASSTYRGGYEQYF. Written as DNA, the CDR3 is TGTGCCAGCAGTACCTACAGGGGCGGGTACGAGCAGTACTTC.

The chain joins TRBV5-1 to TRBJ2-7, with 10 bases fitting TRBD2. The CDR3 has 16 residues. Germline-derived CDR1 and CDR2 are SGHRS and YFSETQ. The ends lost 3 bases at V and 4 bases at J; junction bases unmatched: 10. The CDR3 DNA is TGCGCCAGCAGCTCTTTTAAAGCGGGAGGGCCGTACGAGCAGTACTTC. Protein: CASSSFKAGGPYEQYF.

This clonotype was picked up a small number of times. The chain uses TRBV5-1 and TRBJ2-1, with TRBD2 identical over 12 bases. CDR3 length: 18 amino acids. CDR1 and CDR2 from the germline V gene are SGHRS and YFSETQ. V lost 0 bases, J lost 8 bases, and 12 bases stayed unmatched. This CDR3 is CASSLGLAGGPDYYEQFF. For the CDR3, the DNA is TGCGCCAGCAGCTTGGGGCTAGCGGGGGGGCCGGATTATTATGAGCAGTTCTTC. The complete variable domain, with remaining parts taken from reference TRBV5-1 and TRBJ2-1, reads KAGVTQTPRYLIKTRGQQVTLSCSPISGHRSVSWYQQTPGQGLQFLFEYFSETQRNKGNFPGRFSGRQFSNSRSEMNVSTLELGDSALYLCASSLGLAGGPDYYEQFFGPGTRLTVL.

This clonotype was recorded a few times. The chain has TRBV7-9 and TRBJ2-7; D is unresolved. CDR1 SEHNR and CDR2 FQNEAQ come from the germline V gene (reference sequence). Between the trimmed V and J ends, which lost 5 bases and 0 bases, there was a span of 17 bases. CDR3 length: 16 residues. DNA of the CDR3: TGTGCCAGCAGCCCCCGGACCGCGCTTAGCTCCTACGAGCAGTACTTC. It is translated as CASSPRTALSSYEQYF.